A single sample is the source of the 30 T cell receptor beta chains below, sequenced in a study of response to subunit inactivated influenza vaccine. TCRdb redid the calling of the RT-PCR reads with MiXCR, one entry per CDR3 protein. The sample records more than 150,000 distinct CDR3 sequences, about 11% being singletons. The sequences come from CD8+ T cells sorted from PBMCs, collected less than 30 months after vaccination. The receptor set was obtained from a man aged 45-69 years who received an inactivated influenza vaccine.

The V gene is TRBV6-5, the J gene TRBJ1-3; a weak D match, TRBD1 (5 bases). The CDR3 contains 14 residues. Between the trimmed V and J ends, which lost 4 bases and 3 bases, there was a span of 10 bases. From germline, CDR1 is MNHEY and CDR2 SVGAGI. The CDR3 nucleotides are TGTGCCAGCAGTTTAGGTCAGGGTGGAAACACCATATATTTT. Residues: CASSLGQGGNTIYF.

This clonotype was found many times. The chain joins TRBV7-8 to TRBJ1-1; no reliable D call. This CDR3 is 15 amino acids long. Germline V CDR1 and CDR2: SGHVS, FQNEAQ. Trimming took 1 base from V and 1 from J, leaving 10 bases between them. CDR3 loop: CASSLVEERNTEAFF. The CDR3 DNA reads as TGTGCCAGCAGCTTAGTGGAAGAAAGGAACACTGAAGCTTTCTTT. The variable domain in full, with the rest retrieved from reference TRBV7-8 and TRBJ1-1, is GAGVSQSPRYKVAKRGQDVALRCDPISGHVSLFWYQQALGQGPEFLTYFQNEAQLDKSGLPSDRFFAERPEGSVSTLKIQRTQQEDSAVYLCASSLVEERNTEAFFGQGTRLTVV.

This clonotype turned up a few times. The rearrangement links TRBV6-1 to TRBJ1-2; tentatively, D is TRBD1 (5 bases). CDR1 is MNHNS and CDR2 is SASEGT in the germline V gene. V gave up 7 bases and J gave up 3 bases, with 12 bases separating them. The CDR3 totals 13 residues. The CDR3: CASTPGGDYGYTF. The CDR3 DNA is TGTGCCAGCACCCCCGGGGGGGACTATGGCTACACCTTC.

The gene calls are TRBV19 and TRBJ1-6; no definite D call. Looked up from germline, CDR1 is LNHDA and CDR2 is SQIVND (reference sequence). Trimming took off 0 bases at V and 10 bases at J, with 22 bases between the two ends. The CDR3 extends over 18 amino acids. DNA for the CDR3: TGTGCCAGTAGTATAGATCATCGCGCAGGTGCCGGGAGATCACCCCTCCACTTT. Translated: CASSIDHRAGAGRSPLHF. Full variable domain (missing parts from reference TRBV19 and TRBJ1-6): DGGITQSPKYLFRKEGQNVTLSCEQNLNHDAMYWYRQDPGQGLRLIYYSQIVNDFQKGDIAEGYSVSREKKESFPLTVTSAQKNPTAFYLCASSIDHRAGAGRSPLHFGNGTRLTVT.

V and J are TRBV6-2 or TRBV6-3 and TRBJ2-1, with 11 positions matching TRBD2. The CDR3 is 15 amino acids. The junction had 2 bases not matched to a gene; V was cut back by 5 bases and J by 2 bases. Germline CDR1 reads MNHEY; CDR2 reads SVGEGT. The DNA for the CDR3 is TGTGCCAGCAGTCGACTAGCGGGGCCCTACAATGAGCAGTTCTTC. It is translated as CASSRLAGPYNEQFF.

This clonotype showed up many times. The chain employs TRBV9 and TRBJ2-2; D might be TRBD2 (5 bases). CDR3 length equals 13 residues. The germline gives CDR1 SGDLS, CDR2 YYNGEE. Trimming stripped 4 bases from V and 5 bases from J, with 9 bases between. CDR3 amino acids: CASSSSGTGELFF. The DNA of the CDR3 is TGTGCCAGCAGCTCCAGCGGTACCGGGGAGCTGTTTTTT.

This clonotype occurred many times. The J gene is TRBJ1-4, the V gene TRBV28; a weak D match, TRBD1 (6 bases). This CDR3 contains 14 residues. CDR1 MDHEN and CDR2 SYDVKM come from the germline V gene. V was trimmed by 2 bases and J by 9 bases, leaving 13 bases between them. DNA of the CDR3: TGTGCCAGCAGTTTAGGACTACAGGGTAAAAAACTGTTTTTT. Amino acids: CASSLGLQGKKLFF.

This clonotype was seen more than once but under ten times. As DNA, the CDR3 is TGTGCCAGCACCAGACAGGGGGTTTATGAGCAGTTCTTC. Encoded protein: CASTRQGVYEQFF. The chain combines TRBV6-2 or TRBV6-3 with TRBJ2-1; 9 bases are shared with TRBD1. The CDR3 is 13 amino acids. Looked up from germline, CDR1 is MNHEY and CDR2 is SVGEGT. V shed 7 bases and J 8 bases; nucleotides not matched to a gene: 6.

As to this clonotype: This may be a read error: a much more frequent sequence differs by one nucleotide. The chain has TRBV29-1 and TRBJ1-1, with D uncertain. The CDR3 loop spans 11 amino acids. The germline V gene encodes CDR1 SQVTM and CDR2 ANQGSEA. Written as DNA, the CDR3 is TGCTGCGTTGAAGATCTTTCTGAAGCTTTCTTT. It encodes CCVEDLSEAFF.

The chain joins TRBV6-1 to TRBJ2-5; TRBD2 agrees at 9 bases. The CDR3 is made up of 14 amino acids. CDR1 and CDR2 from the germline V gene are MNHNS and SASEGT. V lost 4 bases and J lost 5; bases outside the gene matches: 5. The CDR3 DNA reads TGTGCCAGCAGTGCCGGGACTAGCTTTGAGACCCAGTACTTC. Protein: CASSAGTSFETQYF.

This clonotype appeared many times. The V and J genes are TRBV7-3 and TRBJ2-1, with D tentatively TRBD2 (6 bases). Germline V gene sequence: CDR1 SGHTA, CDR2 FQGTGA. V lost 3 bases and J lost 6, with 12 bases in between. This CDR3 is 14 amino acids long. The CDR3 loop is CASSLTGGTNEQFF. The CDR3 region has the DNA TGTGCCAGCAGCTTGACCGGGGGAACCAATGAGCAGTTCTTC.

This clonotype was recorded a few times. The chain is built from TRBV5-1 and TRBJ2-7; tentative D call: TRBD2 (5 bases). The CDR3 spans 12 residues. The germline V and J ends were trimmed by 6 bases and 5 bases, with 12 bases remaining between them. Germline V gene sequence: CDR1 SGHRS, CDR2 YFSETQ. The CDR3 nucleotides are TGCGCCAGCACCGACTACAGTAACGAGCAGTACTTC. It encodes CASTDYSNEQYF. The full variable domain, rest sourced from reference TRBV5-1 and TRBJ2-7, is KAGVTQTPRYLIKTRGQQVTLSCSPISGHRSVSWYQQTPGQGLQFLFEYFSETQRNKGNFPGRFSGRQFSNSRSEMNVSTLELGDSALYLCASTDYSNEQYFGPGTRLTVT.

This clonotype was seen a handful of times. CDR3 amino acids: CASSLGLKETQYF. The DNA of the CDR3 is TGTGCCAGCAGTTTGGGACTTAAAGAGACCCAGTACTTC. The V call is TRBV27, the J call TRBJ2-5, with D maybe TRBD2 (6 bases). V was cut by 3 bases and J by 3 bases, with 8 bases left in between. Germline lookup yields CDR1 MNHEY and CDR2 SMNVEV (reference sequence). The CDR3 extends over 13 amino acids.

The sample holds many counts of this clonotype. The V gene is TRBV6-5, the J gene TRBJ2-3; no reliable D call. Germline loops: CDR1 MNHEY, CDR2 SVGAGI. Trimming took off 8 bases at V and 2 bases at J, with 5 bases between the two ends. CDR3 size: 11 residues. CDR3 in amino acids: CASRVTDTQYF. CDR3 DNA: TGTGCCAGCCGAGTCACAGATACGCAGTATTTT.

The chain has TRBV28 and TRBJ1-5, with 11 bases fitting TRBD1. The CDR3 is 15 residues long. J lost 5 bases, V lost 3 bases, and 3 bases had no gene match. Germline V gene data show CDR1 as MDHEN and CDR2 as SYDVKM. The CDR3 spells CASSFEGQGDQPQHF. The CDR3, as DNA: TGTGCCAGCAGTTTTGAGGGACAGGGGGATCAGCCCCAGCATTTT.

The chain joins TRBV30 to TRBJ2-1; D remains unclear. CDR3 length: 13 amino acids. Germline loops: CDR1 GTSNPN, CDR2 SVGIG (reference sequence). Trimming left V 1 base short and J 1 base short, with 5 bases between. The CDR3 protein is CAWSGLSYNEQFF. CDR3 DNA sequence: TGTGCCTGGAGTGGCCTGTCCTACAATGAGCAGTTCTTC.

This clonotype was observed a handful of times. The rearrangement links TRBV15 to TRBJ1-4; D call uncertain. V lost 6 bases, J lost 8 bases, and 19 bases lay in between. The CDR3 sequence is 15 residues long. Germline loops: CDR1 LNHNV, CDR2 YYDKDF (reference sequence). Here the CDR3 reads CATSSLRVLSEKLFF. The CDR3 nucleotides are TGTGCCACCAGTTCCCTACGAGTCTTGTCGGAAAAACTGTTTTTT.

The chain recombines TRBV12-3 or TRBV12-4 with TRBJ2-2; maybe TRBD2 (5 bases). V lost 6 bases, J lost 2 bases, and 13 bases lay in between. CDR3 length: 15 residues. The CDR3 is CASRAGRENTGELFF. For the CDR3, the DNA is TGTGCCAGCAGAGCCGGACGGGAAAACACCGGGGAGCTGTTTTTT.

This clonotype was recorded many times. V usage is TRBV19 and J usage is TRBJ2-2; D remains unclear. Germline V gene sequence: CDR1 LNHDA, CDR2 SQIVND (reference sequence). Trimming cost V 6 bases and J 5 bases, with 10 bases left between them. The CDR3 is 13 residues long. CDR3 region: CASSPTQTGELFF. In nucleotides, the CDR3 is TGTGCCAGTAGCCCCACCCAAACCGGGGAGCTGTTTTTT.

V and J are TRBV5-5 and TRBJ1-4; D call uncertain. The length of the CDR3 is 16 residues. V gave up 4 bases and J gave up 2 bases, with 15 bases separating them. Germline loops: CDR1 SGHKS, CDR2 YYEKEE (reference sequence). The CDR3 DNA sequence: TGTGCCAGCAGCCTAATACCGACGGAGACTAATGAAAAACTGTTTTTT. Amino acid sequence: CASSLIPTETNEKLFF.

The J gene is TRBJ2-5, the V gene TRBV6-5; the D gene is possibly TRBD1 (5 bases). This CDR3 spans 13 amino acids. Germline lookup yields CDR1 MNHEY and CDR2 SVGAGI. The V gene lost 0 bases and the J gene lost 3 bases, with 5 bases spanning the gap. The CDR3 spells CASSYSGEETQYF. The CDR3 bases are TGTGCCAGCAGTTACTCAGGGGAAGAGACCCAGTACTTC.

The chain joins TRBV28 to TRBJ2-5, with D tentatively TRBD1 or TRBD2 (5 bases each). The CDR3 sequence is 14 residues long. The V gene's germline CDR1 is MDHEN and CDR2 SYDVKM. V was pared by 1 base and J by 2 bases, with 8 bases between. The CDR3 region has the DNA TGTGCCAGCAGTTTATTATGGGGGCAAGAGACCCAGTACTTC. Its translation: CASSLLWGQETQYF.

This clonotype was detected only a few times. The chain couples TRBV3-1 to TRBJ2-1; D gene uncertain. Germline assignment: CDR1 LGHDT and CDR2 YNNKEL (reference sequence). The CDR3 is 14 residues long. Trimming took 4 bases from V and 7 from J, leaving 14 bases between them. The CDR3 nucleotides are TGTGCCAGCAGCCCTATCCAGGTTTCGAATGAGCAGTTCTTC. Translating it yields CASSPIQVSNEQFF.

The chain employs TRBV4-1 and TRBJ2-1, with D possibly being TRBD2 (5 bases). Trimming stripped 4 bases from V and 9 bases from J, with 13 bases between. This CDR3 comprises 13 residues. Germline V gene lookup returns CDR1 MGHRA and CDR2 YSYEKL. CDR3 sequence reads: CASSPGGRLEQFF. CDR3 in DNA: TGCGCCAGCAGCCCCGGCGGGCGCCTTGAGCAGTTCTTC.

CDR3 protein: CASSQRGANYGYTF. CDR3 coding DNA: TGTGCCAGCAGCCAGCGGGGTGCTAACTATGGCTACACCTTC. The chain carries TRBV7-9 and TRBJ1-2; no reliable D call. V was shortened by 5 bases and J by 0 bases, with 10 bases between the two germline ends. This CDR3 is built from 14 residues. The V gene's germline CDR1 is SEHNR and CDR2 FQNEAQ (reference sequence).

In this sample, this clonotype turned up a few times. V is TRBV9 and J is TRBJ2-3; D is perhaps TRBD1 (6 bases). Per the germline V gene, CDR1 is SGDLS and CDR2 is YYNGEE. Trimming stripped 3 bases from V and 0 bases from J, with 8 bases between. The CDR3 has 14 residues. The CDR3 nucleotides read TGTGCCAGCAGCGGAGACAGGAGCACAGATACGCAGTATTTT. It specifies CASSGDRSTDTQYF.

The chain employs TRBV9 and TRBJ2-7; maybe TRBD2 (5 bases). CDR1 is SGDLS, CDR2 YYNGEE, per germline. Trimming cost V 4 bases and J 3 bases, with 8 bases left between them. The CDR3 has 12 residues. The DNA of the CDR3 is TGTGCCAGCAGCTCCCGGGACTACGAGCAGTACTTC. It specifies CASSSRDYEQYF.

This clonotype was seen ten or more times. The chain employs TRBV10-3 and TRBJ2-4; 13 bases align to TRBD2. Germline V gives CDR1 ENHRY, CDR2 SYGVKD. V was pared by 4 bases and J by 8 bases, with 17 bases of the junction left unmatched. There are 19 residues in the CDR3. The CDR3 coding sequence is TGTGCCATCAGTGCGTCCCTAGCGACTAGCGGGGGGTTGGGGGACATTCAGTACTTC. This sequence encodes CAISASLATSGGLGDIQYF.

A few counts support this clonotype. The chain recombines TRBV7-9 with TRBJ2-7; possibly TRBD1 for D (6 bases). The CDR3 spans 12 residues. Trimming left V 3 bases short and J 4 bases short, with 7 bases between. CDR1 SEHNR and CDR2 FQNEAQ come from the germline V gene (reference sequence). The CDR3 region has the DNA TGTGCCAGCAGCTTCGGACAGTACGAGCAGTACTTC. Its translation is CASSFGQYEQYF. Together with reference TRBV7-9 and TRBJ2-7, the CDR3 gives the full variable domain: DTGVSQNPRHKITKRGQNVTFRCDPISEHNRLYWYRQTLGQGPEFLTYFQNEAQLEKSRLLSDRFSAERPKGSFSTLEIQRTEQGDSAMYLCASSFGQYEQYFGPGTRLTVT.

This clonotype was observed many times. The gene calls are TRBV9 and TRBJ2-1, with 8 nucleotides matching TRBD2. Trimming cost V 4 bases and J 9 bases; bases outside gene matches: 15. CDR1 and CDR2 from the germline V gene are SGDLS and YYNGEE. The CDR3 spans 16 residues. The CDR3 region has the DNA TGTGCCAGCAGCCCGGGAGCGGGGGCCTGGATTGGTGAGCAGTTCTTC. Its translation is CASSPGAGAWIGEQFF.